These T cell receptor beta chains were read from a single sample in a study of blood T cell repertoires in COVID-19. Using immunoSEQ multiplex PCR, the repertoire was profiled, and TCRdb retains in-frame clones only, with some absent. This table holds about 240,000 clones, roughly 80% found once. Specimen: peripheral blood. The origin of the receptors is a woman aged 18-30 years with acute or convalescent COVID-19. Both conserved end residues are part of each CDR3. The D gene is left open where the match is weak. Clone size is shown for a subset of rows, as once, few, many or a class of expanded clone.

CDR3,DNA,J,size,V,D
CASSATGYEQYF,TGTGCCAGCAGCGCGACTGGCTACGAGCAGTACTTC,TRBJ2-7,-,TRBV9,-
CASMQGGNQPQHF,TGTGCCAGCATGCAGGGAGGGAATCAGCCCCAGCATTTT,TRBJ1-5,-,TRBV12-3/TRBV12-4,-
CASSLSDRGEQYF,TGCGCCAGCAGCTTGAGTGACAGGGGCGAGCAGTACTTC,TRBJ2-7,-,TRBV5-1,TRBD1
CSVAKHTGELFF,TGCAGCGTTGCCAAGCACACCGGGGAGCTGTTTTTT,TRBJ2-2,once,TRBV29-1,-
CASSTGLAGREQYF,TGTGCCAGCAGTACGGGACTAGCGGGACGCGAGCAGTACTTC,TRBJ2-7,once,TRBV27,TRBD2
CAISDPGQGATDTQYF,TGTGCCATCAGTGATCCCGGACAGGGAGCGACAGATACGCAGTATTTT,TRBJ2-3,-,TRBV10-3,TRBD1
CASTARDNEQFF,TGTGCCAGCACGGCCAGGGACAATGAGCAGTTCTTC,TRBJ2-1,-,TRBV2,-
CASSPDLGTGNTGELFF,TGTGCCAGCAGTCCCGACCTAGGGACAGGGAACACCGGGGAGCTGTTTTTT,TRBJ2-2,-,TRBV6-6,TRBD1
CASSSPAMSDYRGLGETQYF,TGTGCCAGCAGTTCTCCCGCCATGTCGGACTACCGAGGATTGGGAGAGACCCAGTACTTC,TRBJ2-5,-,TRBV28,-
CASSLGTSGSNEQFF,TGTGCCAGCAGCCTAGGGACTAGCGGGAGTAATGAGCAGTTCTTC,TRBJ2-1,-,TRBV7-2,TRBD2
CATSRKTGGAYNSPLHF,TGTGCCACCAGCAGAAAAACAGGGGGCGCTTATAATTCACCCCTCCACTTT,TRBJ1-6,-,TRBV15,TRBD1
CASSLWTGSTDSPLHF,TGTGCCAGCAGTTTATGGACAGGGTCGACGGATTCACCCCTCCACTTT,TRBJ1-6,once,TRBV28,TRBD1
CASSQISLHRTDTQYF,TGTGCCAGCAGCCAAATCTCGTTACACCGCACAGATACGCAGTATTTT,TRBJ2-3,-,TRBV14,-
CSAGTGFSNTEAFF,TGCAGCGCCGGGACAGGTTTTAGCAACACTGAAGCTTTCTTT,TRBJ1-1,-,TRBV29-1,TRBD1
CASSPGTAYYEQYF,TGTGCCAGCAGCCCCGGGACAGCATACTACGAGCAGTACTTC,TRBJ2-7,-,TRBV7-2,TRBD1
CASSPQPGLAYEQFF,TGTGCCAGCAGCCCCCAACCGGGACTAGCCTATGAGCAGTTCTTC,TRBJ2-1,once,TRBV13,TRBD2
CASSEDSRGNEKLFF,TGTGCCAGCAGTGAAGATAGCCGGGGGAATGAAAAACTGTTTTTT,TRBJ1-4,-,TRBV6-1,-
CASSVSPDTDTQYF,TGTGCCAGCAGCGTATCGCCAGACACAGATACGCAGTATTTT,TRBJ2-3,-,TRBV9,-
CASSLAGRSEAFF,TGCGCCAGCAGCTTGGCAGGCCGCTCTGAAGCTTTCTTT,TRBJ1-1,few,TRBV5-1,-
CASSQGLARTNYGYTF,TGCGCCAGCAGCCAAGGGCTGGCCCGCACTAACTATGGCTACACCTTC,TRBJ1-2,once,TRBV4-3,-
CAWSVSGRAFDEQYF,TGTGCCTGGAGTGTAAGCGGGAGGGCCTTCGACGAGCAGTACTTC,TRBJ2-7,-,TRBV30,TRBD2